The present T cell receptor (beta chain) was sequenced within a study of blood T cell repertoires in COVID-19 (dated by TCRdb to 2018 to 2020). For context, the study as a whole: Samples from collaborators originated in the United States, Italy and Spain and spanned both the acute and convalescent phases of COVID-19. The prospective study material was composed of cDNA or gDNA derived from T cells, B-cell-depleted T cells, or PBMCs. The dataset comprised deeply sampled blood TCRbeta repertoires from subjects exposed to, actively infected with, or recovered from COVID-19. The repertoires were made available in a free public database intended to serve as a resource for research on the immune response to SARS-CoV-2. Samples were obtained from the ongoing ImmuneRACE study (first 160 participants) and from about 1,300 subjects provided by 6 global collaborators. Sample metadata almost always included a de-identified subject ID, COVID-19 status, age in years and sex. Where available, HLA class I and class II types were obtained from metadata supplied by the sample provider rather than from assay-based typing. Overall study results and their limits: The quantity of clinical and demographic metadata differed by source and by participant and was supplied without curation.

The germline V gene (reference sequence) gives CDR1 as DFQATT and CDR2 as SNEGSKA. From the cysteine through the phenylalanine, the CDR3 covers 15 amino acids. Only the CDR3 region is kept as DNA, spanning 45 bases read in frame from base 1. Trimming at the junction amounts to 3 bases on V and 1 base on J, and the germline ends lie 16 bases apart. Comment on this clone: Its antigen is unknown. The input lacks base qualities; no much larger clone sits a single base away.

The immunoSEQ Assay, a bias-controlled multiplex PCR, was used to amplify TCRbeta CDR3 regions from genomic DNA. From the authors' description of their analysis: The number of nucleated cells in each sample was estimated from the amplification of reference gene primers within the assay. To quantify the absolute abundance of each unique TCRbeta CDR3 rearrangement, sequence reads were collapsed and filtered. Productive Simpson clonality was computed per sample as the square root of Simpson's diversity index over productive rearrangements. TCRdb holds this immuneACCESS table with in-frame rearrangements only. Some clones are missing; in checked studies, unresolved V genes explain under half, and the rest has no known cause. That table gives V, J and clone size, and the DNA gave D and trimming. This sample holds over 350,000 clones; 88% were observed only once. The ten largest clones take up 0.9% to 1.5% of the sample.

In the prospective study, participants were about 18 to 89 years old, resided in 24 geographic areas of the United States, and were enrolled through a virtual design. In the prospective study, cohorts were assigned on the basis of participant-reported clinical history obtained from a screening survey and a study questionnaire. For ImmuneRACE Cohort 3, a participant was defined as recovered based on two consecutive negative NP/OP PCR tests, clearance by a healthcare professional, or resolution of symptoms. Mobile phlebotomists in the prospective study collected whole blood, serum and a nasopharyngeal or oropharyngeal swab from every participant. Additional blood draws and questionnaires over an approximately 2-month period could optionally be provided by prospective study participants. Blood samples from the prospective study were shipped frozen or at room temperature prior to DNA extraction.

The sample consisted of PBMCs or T cells enriched from blood (not recorded which). The chain uses TRBV20-1 and TRBJ2-7; a weak D assignment points to TRBD1 (5 bases agree). This TCR was recovered from a woman between 18 and 29 years old who had recovered from COVID-19. The DNA is as follows: TGCAGTGCTAGTACAATTAGAGACAGTTCCTACGAGCAGTACTTC. Translated, this gives CSASTIRDSSYEQYF.